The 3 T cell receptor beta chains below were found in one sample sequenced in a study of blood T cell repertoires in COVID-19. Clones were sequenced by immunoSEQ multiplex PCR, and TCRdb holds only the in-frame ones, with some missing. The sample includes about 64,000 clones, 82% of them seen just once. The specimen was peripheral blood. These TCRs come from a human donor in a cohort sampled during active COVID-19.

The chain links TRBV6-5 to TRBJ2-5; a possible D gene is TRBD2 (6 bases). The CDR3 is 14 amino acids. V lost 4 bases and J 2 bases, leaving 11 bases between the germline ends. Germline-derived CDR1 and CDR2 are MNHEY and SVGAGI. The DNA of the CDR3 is TGTGCCAGCAGTTTAAGGAGGGGTCAAGAGACCCAGTACTTC. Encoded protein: CASSLRRGQETQYF.

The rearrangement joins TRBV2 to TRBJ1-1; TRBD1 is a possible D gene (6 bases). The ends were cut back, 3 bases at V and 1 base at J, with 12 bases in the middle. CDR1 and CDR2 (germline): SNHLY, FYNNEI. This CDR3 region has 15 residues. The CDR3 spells CASSETGQPNTEAFF. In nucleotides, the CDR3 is TGTGCCAGCAGTGAGACAGGACAACCGAACACTGAAGCTTTCTTT.

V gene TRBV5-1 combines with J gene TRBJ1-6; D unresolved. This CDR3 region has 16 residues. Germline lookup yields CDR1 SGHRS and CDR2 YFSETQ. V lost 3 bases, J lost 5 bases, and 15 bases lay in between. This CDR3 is CASSSNRRVNNSPLHF. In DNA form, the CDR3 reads TGCGCCAGCAGCTCGAACCGACGGGTTAATAATTCACCCCTCCACTTT. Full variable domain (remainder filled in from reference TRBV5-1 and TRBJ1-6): KAGVTQTPRYLIKTRGQQVTLSCSPISGHRSVSWYQQTPGQGLQFLFEYFSETQRNKGNFPGRFSGRQFSNSRSEMNVSTLELGDSALYLCASSSNRRVNNSPLHFGNGTRLTVT.